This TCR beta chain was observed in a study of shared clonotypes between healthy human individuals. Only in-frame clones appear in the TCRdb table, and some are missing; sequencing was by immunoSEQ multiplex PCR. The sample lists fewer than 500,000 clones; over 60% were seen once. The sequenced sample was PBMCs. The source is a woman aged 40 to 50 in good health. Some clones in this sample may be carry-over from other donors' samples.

CDR3 in amino acids: CASGRLAGTDTQYF. The CDR3 bases are TGTGCCAGCGGCCGACTAGCGGGGACAGATACGCAGTATTTT. This chain uses TRBV2 with TRBJ2-3, with 11 bases fitting TRBD2. This CDR3 spans 14 amino acids. V lost 8 bases to trimming and J lost 3 bases; unmatched junction nucleotides: 4. Germline V gene lookup returns CDR1 SNHLY and CDR2 FYNNEI.